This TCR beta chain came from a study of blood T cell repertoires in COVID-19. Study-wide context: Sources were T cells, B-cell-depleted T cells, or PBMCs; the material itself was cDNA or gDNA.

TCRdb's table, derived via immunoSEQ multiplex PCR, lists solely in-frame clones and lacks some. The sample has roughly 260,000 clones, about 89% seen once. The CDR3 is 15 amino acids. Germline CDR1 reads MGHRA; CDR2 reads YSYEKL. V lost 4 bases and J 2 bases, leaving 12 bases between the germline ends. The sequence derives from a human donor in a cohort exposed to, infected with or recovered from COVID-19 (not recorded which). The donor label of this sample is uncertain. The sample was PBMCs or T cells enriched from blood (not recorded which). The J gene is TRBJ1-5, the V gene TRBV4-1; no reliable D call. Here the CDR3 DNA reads TGCGCCAGCAGCCCGGGGAGGGCGGGCAATCAGCCCCAGCATTTT. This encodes CASSPGRAGNQPQHF.